Following are 4 T cell receptor beta chains from one sample sequenced in a study of blood T cell repertoires in COVID-19. TCRdb's copy holds only in-frame clones and misses some; the assay was immunoSEQ multiplex PCR. The sample includes about 97,000 clones, more than 65% seen only once; the top ten take nearly 4.5%. The sequenced sample was peripheral blood. The receptors stem from a man aged 55 to 70 with acute or convalescent COVID-19.

The chain has TRBV5-1 and TRBJ2-6; D gene unclear. This CDR3 is built from 15 residues. CDR1 is SGHRS and CDR2 is YFSETQ in the germline V gene. Trimming cost V 4 bases and J 4 bases, with 12 bases left between them. The CDR3 DNA reads TGCGCCAGCAGCAACGCTAGATCGGGGGCCAACGTCCTGACTTTC. It is translated as CASSNARSGANVLTF.

This sequence joins TRBV6-5 and TRBJ1-4, with 7 bases identical to TRBD1. The CDR3 contains 15 residues. Losses at the gene ends were 6 bases for V and 2 bases for J; bases not matched to a gene: 6. Germline V gene sequence: CDR1 MNHEY, CDR2 SVGAGI. The CDR3 coding sequence is TGTGCCAGCAGATTACAGGGGTCCACTAATGAAAAACTGTTTTTT. This gives the protein CASRLQGSTNEKLFF.

The gene calls are TRBV7-2 and TRBJ1-2; perhaps TRBD1 as D (6 bases). Trimming shortened V by 1 base and J by 7 bases, and 16 bases separated the two germline ends. CDR3 length equals 15 residues. Germline CDR1 reads SGHTA; CDR2 reads FQGNSA. The CDR3 reads CASSLDRDTVGGYTF. CDR3 coding DNA: TGTGCCAGCAGCTTAGACCGGGACACGGTCGGTGGCTACACCTTC.

The sample holds one count of this clone. The chain recombines TRBV10-3 with TRBJ1-2; possibly TRBD1 for D (6 bases). V shed 8 bases and J shed 4 bases, with 17 bases lying between them. Germline V CDR1 and CDR2: ENHRY, SYGVKD. CDR3 length equals 14 residues. As DNA, the CDR3 is TGTGCCATCCAGATCGACAGGTCAGGCTATGGCTACACCTTC. Translating gives CAIQIDRSGYGYTF.